Sequencing of this TCR beta chain was carried out in a study of monozygotic twins with inflammatory bowel disease. Study outcomes and limitations: Among the T cells, different subtypes could not be distinguished.

Comments on this clonotype: Its antigen is currently unknown.

The germline gives CDR1 ENHRY, CDR2 SYGVKD. The CDR3 consists of 14 residues. Each of the TCR libraries took 3500 ng of total RNA. Each of TCRalpha and TCRbeta cDNA went through two nested PCRs, lasting about 16 and 10 cycles. For each CDR3 protein, TCRdb gives one entry from its re-call of the 5' RACE reads, without DNA. The table for this sample gives fewer than 550,000 distinct CDR3 sequences. The material sequenced was blood. This chain links TRBV10-3 with TRBJ2-7; the TCRdb D gene call, TRBD1, has no DNA to confirm it. The receptor comes from a human donor with ulcerative colitis or Crohn's disease, or a healthy co-twin of an affected twin (not recorded which). CDR3 region: CAIRNGDGSYEQYF.